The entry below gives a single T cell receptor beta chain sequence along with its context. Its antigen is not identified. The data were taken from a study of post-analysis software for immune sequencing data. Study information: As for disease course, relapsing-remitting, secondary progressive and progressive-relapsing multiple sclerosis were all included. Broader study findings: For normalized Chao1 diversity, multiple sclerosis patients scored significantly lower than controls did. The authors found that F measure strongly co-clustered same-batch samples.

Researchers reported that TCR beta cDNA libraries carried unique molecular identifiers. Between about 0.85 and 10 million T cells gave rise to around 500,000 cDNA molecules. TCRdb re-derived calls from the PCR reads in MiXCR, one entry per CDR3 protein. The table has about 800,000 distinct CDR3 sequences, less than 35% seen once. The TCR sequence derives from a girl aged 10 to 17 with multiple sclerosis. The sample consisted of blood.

The CDR3 nucleotides are TGCAGTGCTAGCCCCCGACTAGCGGGGCAGTACTTC. Translation gives CSASPRLAGQYF. The chain uses TRBV20-1 and TRBJ2-7; 10 bases line up with TRBD2. The CDR3 contains 12 residues. Trimming removed 3 bases from V and 9 bases from J; junction bases left unmatched: 5. In germline, CDR1 is DFQATT, CDR2 SNEGSKA (reference sequence).